This is a list of T cell receptor beta chains from one sample in a study of T cell responses to AZD1222 COVID-19 vaccine. Sequencing used immunoSEQ multiplex PCR; TCRdb keeps in-frame clones, though not all of them. The sample contains approximately 82,000 clones, 90% of which appear only once. Sequenced material: peripheral blood, taken on day 0 of AZD1222 vaccination. The receptors were sampled from an adult in good health. Each CDR3 is given with its conserved first and last residue. Each record gives: J gene, D gene, V gene, clone size, CDR3 DNA, CDR3 protein. D genes are given only for firm matches. Clone size is not always given. Where it is, it says once, few, many or a class for expanded clones.

j_gene: TRBJ2-7
d_gene: NA
v_gene: TRBV6-5
abundance: NA
CDR3nt: TGTGCCAGCAGAATAGGGGTGGGCGAGCAGTACTTC
CDR3aa: CASRIGVGEQYF

j_gene: TRBJ1-3
d_gene: NA
v_gene: TRBV7-2
abundance: NA
CDR3nt: TGTGCCAGCAGCCTCGGTCCGGGCCTCGGAAACACCATATATTTT
CDR3aa: CASSLGPGLGNTIYF

j_gene: TRBJ2-7
d_gene: NA
v_gene: TRBV25-1
abundance: NA
CDR3nt: TGTGCCAGCAGATCGGGTCTTTCCTACGAGCAGTACTTC
CDR3aa: CASRSGLSYEQYF

j_gene: TRBJ2-7
d_gene: TRBD2
v_gene: TRBV5-1
abundance: NA
CDR3nt: TGCGCCAGCAGCACCCTGGGACTAGCGTCGGGCGAGCAGTACTTC
CDR3aa: CASSTLGLASGEQYF

j_gene: TRBJ2-5
d_gene: TRBD1
v_gene: TRBV10-1
abundance: few
CDR3nt: TGCGCCAGCGGGTTACTGGGACAGAAGGTGAAGGAGACCCAGTACTTC
CDR3aa: CASGLLGQKVKETQYF

j_gene: TRBJ2-7
d_gene: NA
v_gene: TRBV2
abundance: NA
CDR3nt: TGTGCCAGCAGTGGGAACGAGCAGTACTTC
CDR3aa: CASSGNEQYF

j_gene: TRBJ1-3
d_gene: NA
v_gene: TRBV10-3
abundance: NA
CDR3nt: TGTGCCATCAGTGAGTCCCGCATGGGGGTGGGCTCTGGAAACACCATATATTTT
CDR3aa: CAISESRMGVGSGNTIYF

j_gene: TRBJ1-6
d_gene: NA
v_gene: TRBV7-2
abundance: once
CDR3nt: TGTGCCACCAGGTCCGGGCCTTATAATTCACCCCTCCACTTT
CDR3aa: CATRSGPYNSPLHF

j_gene: TRBJ1-1
d_gene: NA
v_gene: TRBV27
abundance: NA
CDR3nt: TGTGCCAGCAGTTCGCAGGGTAGGACTGAAGCTTTCTTT
CDR3aa: CASSSQGRTEAFF

j_gene: TRBJ2-2
d_gene: NA
v_gene: TRBV7-9
abundance: NA
CDR3nt: TGTGCCAGCAGCTTATGGCCTAACACCGGGGAGCTGTTTTTT
CDR3aa: CASSLWPNTGELFF

j_gene: TRBJ2-5
d_gene: TRBD1
v_gene: TRBV19
abundance: NA
CDR3nt: TGTGCCAGTAGTATGGGGTACTTGGGCAGGGGGCAAGAGACCCAGTACTTC
CDR3aa: CASSMGYLGRGQETQYF

j_gene: TRBJ1-5
d_gene: TRBD1
v_gene: TRBV7-2
abundance: NA
CDR3nt: TGTGCCAGCAGTCCGGACAGGAGGAGTGATCAGCCCCAGCATTTT
CDR3aa: CASSPDRRSDQPQHF

j_gene: TRBJ1-1
d_gene: TRBD1
v_gene: TRBV19
abundance: NA
CDR3nt: TGTGCCAGTAGTATAGACCAGACAGGGGGGACTGAAGCTTTCTTT
CDR3aa: CASSIDQTGGTEAFF

j_gene: TRBJ2-2
d_gene: NA
v_gene: TRBV5-1
abundance: NA
CDR3nt: TGCGCCAGCAGCGGATCTTACAGGGGGGGAACCGGGGAGCTGTTTTTT
CDR3aa: CASSGSYRGGTGELFF

j_gene: TRBJ2-5
d_gene: TRBD2
v_gene: TRBV3-1/TRBV3-2
abundance: NA
CDR3nt: TGTGCCAGCAGCCCACCCGGCACTAGCGGAAAAGAGACCCAGTACTTC
CDR3aa: CASSPPGTSGKETQYF

j_gene: TRBJ2-7
d_gene: NA
v_gene: TRBV4-3
abundance: NA
CDR3nt: TGCGCCAGCAGCCAAGCCTCGACAGAGTACTCCTACGAGCAGTACTTC
CDR3aa: CASSQASTEYSYEQYF

j_gene: TRBJ2-5
d_gene: TRBD2
v_gene: TRBV10-3
abundance: NA
CDR3nt: TGTGCCATCAGTGATAGGGTCAGCGGGGATGGAGAGACCCAGTACTTC
CDR3aa: CAISDRVSGDGETQYF

j_gene: TRBJ2-7
d_gene: TRBD1
v_gene: TRBV7-9
abundance: NA
CDR3nt: TGTGCCAGCAGCCTCGGACAGGGGGCCTACGAGCAGTACTTC
CDR3aa: CASSLGQGAYEQYF

j_gene: TRBJ2-5
d_gene: NA
v_gene: TRBV2
abundance: NA
CDR3nt: TGTGCCAGCACCCGGGGCCGGCGGGAGACCCAGTACTTC
CDR3aa: CASTRGRRETQYF

j_gene: TRBJ2-3
d_gene: TRBD2
v_gene: TRBV5-1
abundance: NA
CDR3nt: TGCGCCAGCAGCCTAGCGGGACAGAGCACAGATACGCAGTATTTT
CDR3aa: CASSLAGQSTDTQYF

j_gene: TRBJ2-2
d_gene: NA
v_gene: TRBV2
abundance: NA
CDR3nt: TGTGCCAGCACCGGACAGCTGAACACCGGGGAGCTGTTTTTT
CDR3aa: CASTGQLNTGELFF

j_gene: TRBJ1-2
d_gene: TRBD1
v_gene: TRBV19
abundance: NA
CDR3nt: TGTGCCAGTAGTTCAACCGGGACAGGGGGAGTAAGTGTCTATGGCTACACCTTC
CDR3aa: CASSSTGTGGVSVYGYTF